The 18 T cell receptor beta chains below come from one sample, sequenced in a study of cytomegalovirus exposure and HLA in healthy donors (dated by TCRdb to the late 2010s). Receptors were amplified or captured by the immunoSEQ multiplex PCR assay. For the multiplex PCR, a mixture combining 60 forward primers for TCR Vbeta segments and 13 reverse primers for TCR Jbeta segments was used. Sourced from immuneACCESS, this table was stored by TCRdb with only in-frame sequences that have V and J called. A share of the clones is absent; for the studies checked, an unresolved V gene accounts for under half, and the remainder has no known explanation. The sample contains over 80,000 clones, about 75% of them found a single time. In total, the top ten clones hold 6% of the sample. The sequencing input was PBMCs. Every receptor here comes from a female donor in good health and CMV-seronegative.

The rearrangement uses TRBV2 and TRBJ2-1; D remains ambiguous. V was pared by 4 bases and J by 12 bases, with 10 bases between. Germline loops: CDR1 SNHLY, CDR2 FYNNEI. This CDR3 spans 11 amino acids. Here the CDR3 DNA reads TGTGCCAGCAGTGCCCACTTTCGGCAGTTCTTC. It encodes CASSAHFRQFF.

There are a few counts of this clone. Other DNA sequences in the same sample also yield this CDR3. This rearrangement joins TRBV6-5 to TRBJ1-2; D possibly corresponds to TRBD1 (6 bases). This CDR3 has 12 amino acids. Germline CDR1 is MNHEY and CDR2 is SVGAGI. Deletions cut 0 bases from V and 7 bases from J, with 6 bases between. The CDR3 is CASSYSGAGYTF. The CDR3 DNA sequence: TGTGCCAGCAGTTACTCGGGGGCTGGCTACACCTTC.

The chain joins TRBV6-5 to TRBJ2-7; D may be TRBD2 (6 bases). Trimming took off 0 bases at V and 4 bases at J, with 10 bases between the two ends. This CDR3 has 14 residues. Germline CDR1 reads MNHEY; CDR2 reads SVGAGI. This CDR3 is CASSYSEGRYEQYF. The CDR3 DNA is TGTGCCAGCAGTTACTCGGAGGGGAGGTACGAGCAGTACTTC.

The chain uses TRBV18 and TRBJ2-7; 9 bases map to TRBD1. V gave up 5 bases and J gave up 9 bases; unmatched junction bases: 8. There are 13 residues in the CDR3. The germline V gene encodes CDR1 KGHSH and CDR2 LQKENI. CDR3 region: CASSSQGAQTQYF. CDR3 DNA sequence: TGTGCCAGCTCATCACAGGGGGCACAAACGCAGTACTTC. Full variable domain (outside the CDR3, taken from reference TRBV18 and TRBJ2-7): NAGVMQNPRHLVRRRGQEARLRCSPMKGHSHVYWYRQLPEEGLKFMVYLQKENIIDESGMPKERFSAEFPKEGPSILRIQQVVRGDSAAYFCASSSQGAQTQYFGPGTRLTVT.

This clone was counted once. The chain combines TRBV2 with TRBJ2-5; TRBD2 might be the D (6 bases). Germline V gene data show CDR1 as SNHLY and CDR2 as FYNNEI. This CDR3 is 14 amino acids long. V lost 4 bases and J lost 0, with 9 bases in between. The CDR3 reads CASSGGTYQETQYF. The CDR3 DNA reads as TGTGCCAGCAGTGGGGGGACTTACCAAGAGACCCAGTACTTC.

The J gene is TRBJ1-2, the V gene TRBV28; D is ambiguous. This CDR3 has 11 residues. Germline-derived CDR1 and CDR2 are MDHEN and SYDVKM. CDR3 amino acids: CAITSRYGYTF. The CDR3 region has the DNA TGTGCTATAACGTCCCGGTATGGCTACACCTTC.

This clone was counted a single time. V usage is TRBV7-9 and J usage is TRBJ2-3; D is undetermined. V was trimmed by 3 bases and J by 0 bases, leaving 10 bases between them. Germline V gene lookup returns CDR1 SEHNR and CDR2 FQNEAQ (reference sequence). The CDR3 loop spans 15 amino acids. This chain's CDR3 is CASSLRSDSTDTQYF. DNA for the CDR3: TGTGCCAGCAGCTTGAGGAGTGATAGCACAGATACGCAGTATTTT.

The J gene is TRBJ1-2, the V gene TRBV6-1; D is perhaps TRBD1 (5 bases). CDR3 length equals 12 residues. Trimming removed 3 bases at V and 8 bases at J, with 10 bases between. CDR1 MNHNS and CDR2 SASEGT come from the germline V gene. CDR3 sequence (DNA): TGTGCCAGCAGTGAGCGGGGCGCCGGCTACACCTTC. Protein: CASSERGAGYTF.

This clone has a handful of counts. This rearrangement joins TRBV9 to TRBJ1-1; D unresolved. The germline gives CDR1 SGDLS, CDR2 YYNGEE. This CDR3 has 13 residues. The V and J ends lost 3 bases and 0 bases respectively, with 6 bases between them. The CDR3 bases are TGTGCCAGCAGCGCCTCCCTGAACACTGAAGCTTTCTTT. This sequence encodes CASSASLNTEAFF.

This sequence joins TRBV19 and TRBJ1-2; D is perhaps TRBD1 (6 bases). The V gene's germline CDR1 is LNHDA and CDR2 SQIVND (reference sequence). CDR3 length equals 16 residues. The ends were cut back, 1 base at V and 3 bases at J, with 15 bases in the middle. The CDR3 coding sequence is TGTGCCAGTAGTATAGGGGGACCAGGGGCGGACTATGGCTACACCTTC. Translating gives CASSIGGPGADYGYTF.

This clone has only one observation. The chain combines TRBV12-5 with TRBJ2-1; 7 bases map to TRBD2. The CDR3 extends over 17 amino acids. Germline CDR1 LGHNT, CDR2 FRNRAP. V shed 4 bases, J shed 10 bases, and the junction held 19 bases outside the gene matches. CDR3 loop: CASGYSGAGRHKMEQFF. In nucleotides, the CDR3 is TGTGCTAGTGGTTACTCCGGTGCCGGGAGGCACAAGATGGAGCAGTTCTTC.

In this sample, this clone turned up a few times. This chain uses TRBV7-2 with TRBJ2-1; a possible D gene is TRBD2 (5 bases). V dropped 2 bases and J dropped 5 bases, with 13 bases sitting between them. Germline V gives CDR1 SGHTA, CDR2 FQGNSA. The CDR3 length is 15 residues. CDR3 DNA sequence: TGTGCCAGCAGCTTATGGGTGGACTCTAACAATGAGCAGTTCTTC. This translates into CASSLWVDSNNEQFF.

This clone was recorded a few times. V usage is TRBV5-5 and J usage is TRBJ2-3, with unresolved D. V was cut by 4 bases and J by 3 bases, with 6 bases left in between. This CDR3 comprises 12 residues. CDR1 and CDR2 (germline): SGHKS, YYEKEE (reference sequence). The CDR3 reads CASSRGTDTQYF. CDR3 sequence (DNA): TGTGCCAGCAGCCGAGGTACAGATACGCAGTATTTT.

This clone was detected only once. The gene calls are TRBV2 and TRBJ2-1; 12 bases are a match to TRBD1. V dropped 5 bases and J dropped 7; count of bases not matched to a gene: 6. The CDR3 has 15 amino acids. The germline V gene has CDR1 SNHLY and CDR2 FYNNEI. Here the CDR3 DNA reads TGTGCCAGCAGTACCTGGGACAGGGGGCAAAATGAGCAGTTCTTC. Encoded protein: CASSTWDRGQNEQFF. The entire variable domain, with the rest obtained from reference TRBV2 and TRBJ2-1, is as follows: EPEVTQTPSHQVTQMGQEVILRCVPISNHLYFYWYRQILGQKVEFLVSFYNNEISEKSEIFDDQFSVERPDGSNFTLKIRSTKLEDSAMYFCASSTWDRGQNEQFFGPGTRLTVL.

The chain couples TRBV5-5 to TRBJ1-1, with 7 bases fitting TRBD1. Germline lookup yields CDR1 SGHKS and CDR2 YYEKEE (reference sequence). V gave up 0 bases and J gave up 3 bases; unmatched junction bases: 8. This CDR3 comprises 16 residues. For the CDR3, the DNA is TGTGCCAGCAGCTTGGCCCATTGGACAGGATACACTGAAGCTTTCTTT. Amino acids: CASSLAHWTGYTEAFF.

The chain employs TRBV30 and TRBJ2-1; 8 bases map to TRBD2. This CDR3 has 16 residues. Germline assignment: CDR1 GTSNPN and CDR2 SVGIG (reference sequence). The junction had 12 bases not matched to a gene; V was cut back by 0 bases and J by 8 bases. CDR3 amino acids: CAWSVRGRGGRDEQFF. CDR3 nucleotide sequence: TGTGCCTGGAGTGTACGGGGACGGGGGGGCCGGGATGAGCAGTTCTTC.

The chain employs TRBV19 and TRBJ2-7; 8 bases are shared with TRBD1. Per the germline V gene, CDR1 is LNHDA and CDR2 is SQIVND (reference sequence). Germline trimming cut 5 bases from V and 3 bases from J; bases unmatched to any gene: 12. The CDR3 spans 16 residues. CDR3 residues: CASSPGTGDYLYEQYF. CDR3 nucleotides: TGTGCCAGTAGTCCGGGGACAGGCGATTATCTCTACGAGCAGTACTTC. Together with reference TRBV19 and TRBJ2-7, the CDR3 gives the full variable domain: DGGITQSPKYLFRKEGQNVTLSCEQNLNHDAMYWYRQDPGQGLRLIYYSQIVNDFQKGDIAEGYSVSREKKESFPLTVTSAQKNPTAFYLCASSPGTGDYLYEQYFGPGTRLTVT.

This rearrangement joins TRBV20-1 to TRBJ2-7; D is uncertain. In germline, CDR1 is DFQATT, CDR2 SNEGSKA (reference sequence). Trimming stripped 3 bases from V and 3 bases from J, with 6 bases between. The CDR3 extends over 11 amino acids. The CDR3 region is CSASNSYEQYF. In DNA, the CDR3 is TGCAGTGCTAGCAACAGCTACGAGCAGTACTTC.